Listed here are 27 T cell receptor beta chains from one sample, sequenced in a study of prognosis after radiotherapy for stage I lung cancer (dated by TCRdb to about 2021). Sequencing was carried out with an Illumina HiSeq 3000. Two rounds of multiplex PCR were performed to amplify the TCR beta CDR3 region from genomic DNA. In the first round of PCR, primers specific to each TRBV and TRBJ gene were used, and the primer sequences are filed in Chinese patent CN105087789A. The public sequencing data were trimmed at Q25 with fastp and processed into clonotypes with MiXCR by TCRdb, which kept only in-frame beta chains. Every CDR3 protein is listed once, alongside the most common genes and DNA of its rows. Here the sample has approximately 13,000 distinct CDR3 sequences; 25% to 40% occur a single time. The top ten constitute roughly 25% of the sample. The sequencing here drew on PBMCs, taken before or after stereotactic body radiation therapy (not recorded which). The receptors were sampled from a donor aged 50 or older with non-small cell lung cancer.

This clonotype is a singleton in its sample. A far bigger clonotype differs at one base, so this is likely a read error. The chain employs TRBV3-1 and TRBJ2-4; 8 nucleotides align to TRBD2. Germline assignment: CDR1 LGHDT and CDR2 YNNKEL (reference sequence). The CDR3 runs to 13 residues. In nucleotides, the CDR3 is TGTACCAGCAGCCAAGATCATAGCGGGAAGGTGTTCTTC. Protein product: CTSSQDHSGKVFF.

This clonotype was detected many times. The V gene is TRBV3-1, the J gene TRBJ2-3; 12 bases agree with TRBD2. The V gene's germline CDR1 is LGHDT and CDR2 YNNKEL (reference sequence). The V gene end was trimmed by 6 bases and the J gene end by 2 bases; junction bases not matched to a gene: 3. CDR3 length: 15 amino acids. This CDR3 is CASRRTSGNTDTQYF. The CDR3 nucleotides read TGTGCCAGCAGACGGACTAGCGGGAACACAGATACGCAGTATTTT.

This clonotype was picked up many times. The chain carries TRBV7-6 and TRBJ2-2; D call uncertain. This CDR3 contains 13 residues. Trimming pared 1 base from V and 8 bases from J, leaving 8 bases between. Looked up from germline, CDR1 is SGHVS and CDR2 is FNYEAQ. CDR3 in DNA: TGTGCCAGCAGCTTAGTAGTACGAGGGGAGCTGTTTTTT. It encodes CASSLVVRGELFF.

The V call is TRBV6-1, the J call TRBJ1-1; D uncertain. The ends were cut back, 8 bases at V and 5 bases at J, with 24 bases in the middle. This CDR3 comprises 16 residues. Germline V gene data show CDR1 as MNHNS and CDR2 as SASEGT. The CDR3 sequence is CASHPPEGPGRTEAFF. The CDR3 nucleotides are TGTGCCAGCCACCCCCCTGAAGGTCCGGGGAGAACTGAAGCTTTCTTT.

This clonotype qualifies as medium-sized. The gene calls are TRBV19 and TRBJ2-7; D ambiguous. This CDR3 has 13 amino acids. Trimming removed 8 bases at V and 5 bases at J, with 16 bases between. Per germline, CDR1 LNHDA and CDR2 SQIVND (reference sequence). The CDR3 loop reads CASSNSLANEQYF. The CDR3 DNA sequence: TGTGCCAGTTCGAACTCCCTCGCCAACGAGCAGTACTTC.

This clonotype was recorded many times. This chain joins TRBV20-1 and TRBJ2-7; perhaps TRBD2 as D (6 bases). The CDR3 has 16 amino acids. Trimming pared 1 base from V and 4 bases from J, leaving 20 bases between. CDR1 DFQATT and CDR2 SNEGSKA come from the germline V gene (reference sequence). The CDR3: CSARGGVGGMGYEQYF. The DNA for the CDR3 is TGCAGTGCTAGAGGAGGGGTTGGCGGGATGGGGTACGAGCAGTACTTC.

Many counts were recorded for this clonotype. The rearrangement joins TRBV28 to TRBJ2-3; TRBD1 aligns across 9 bases. The germline V gene has CDR1 MDHEN and CDR2 SYDVKM. The V gene end was trimmed by 8 bases and the J gene end by 6 bases; junction bases not matched to a gene: 9. The CDR3 has 14 residues. In nucleotides, the CDR3 is TGTGCCAGCGGGCCGGGACAGGGAAGTGATACGCAGTATTTT. Amino acids: CASGPGQGSDTQYF.

This clonotype was seen ten or more times. V and J are TRBV5-1 and TRBJ2-7, with a possible D match to TRBD1 (8 bases). The germline CDR1 and CDR2 sequences are SGHRS and YFSETQ. The CDR3 is 15 amino acids. V was pared by 3 bases and J by 0 bases, with 13 bases between. CDR3 region: CASSWGGQVSYEQYF. The CDR3 nucleotides read TGCGCCAGCAGCTGGGGGGGACAGGTCTCCTACGAGCAGTACTTC. Looking up the rest from reference TRBV5-1 and TRBJ2-7 gives the full variable domain: KAGVTQTPRYLIKTRGQQVTLSCSPISGHRSVSWYQQTPGQGLQFLFEYFSETQRNKGNFPGRFSGRQFSNSRSEMNVSTLELGDSALYLCASSWGGQVSYEQYFGPGTRLTVT.

In this sample, this clonotype is medium-sized. This chain joins TRBV20-1 and TRBJ1-6; D gene ambiguous. Germline CDR1 and CDR2: DFQATT and SNEGSKA (reference sequence). CDR3 size: 13 residues. V was pared by 3 bases and J by 6 bases, with 9 bases between. CDR3 amino acids: CSARTVSNSPLHF. In nucleotides, the CDR3 is TGCAGTGCTAGGACGGTGTCTAATTCACCCCTCCACTTT.

This clonotype has ten or more counts. CDR3 residues: CASSLGSPLASYEQYF. The CDR3 coding sequence is TGTGCCAGCAGCTTAGGGTCCCCACTAGCCTCCTACGAGCAGTACTTC. J is TRBJ2-7 and V is TRBV7-6; D may be TRBD2 (6 bases). The CDR3 sequence is 16 residues long. Germline V CDR1 and CDR2: SGHVS, FNYEAQ. Trimming removed 1 base from V and 0 bases from J, with 13 bases in between.

Regarding this clonotype: It is likely a read error: a sequence one base away is far more abundant. The chain links TRBV20-1 to TRBJ2-7; 9 bases are shared with TRBD2. The V segment lost 3 bases and the J segment 7 bases; nucleotides outside the gene matches: 13. The CDR3 runs 15 residues. Germline loops: CDR1 DFQATT, CDR2 SNEGSKA (reference sequence). The CDR3 nucleotides read TGCAGTGCTAGGGCGCCGGGACTAGCTTCCCGTGAGCAGTACTTC. This codes for CSARAPGLASREQYF.

This clonotype was counted at least ten times. The CDR3 DNA sequence: TGTGCCAGCAGCTTATCTAAAAACCATGAGCAGTTCTTC. Its protein product is CASSLSKNHEQFF. The V call is TRBV6-1, the J call TRBJ2-1, with no clear D. Looked up from germline, CDR1 is MNHNS and CDR2 is SASEGT. This CDR3 has 13 amino acids. Deletions cut 6 bases from V and 8 bases from J, with 14 bases between.

In its sample, this clonotype is medium-sized. The chain has TRBV6-1 and TRBJ2-3; maybe TRBD1 (6 bases). Per germline, CDR1 MNHNS and CDR2 SASEGT. V was shortened by 8 bases and J by 5 bases, with 14 bases between the two germline ends. This CDR3 spans 13 amino acids. The CDR3: CASAPGEVDTQYF. In nucleotides, the CDR3 is TGTGCCAGCGCTCCAGGGGAAGTAGATACGCAGTATTTT.

The chain uses TRBV6-2 or TRBV6-3 and TRBJ1-1; TRBD1 matches 7 bases. CDR1 and CDR2 (germline): MNHEY, SVGEGT. Trimming at V came to 8 bases and at J to 0 bases, leaving 6 bases not matched to a gene. This CDR3 region has 14 residues. This CDR3 is CASLEQGLNTEAFF. CDR3 in DNA: TGTGCCAGCCTAGAACAGGGGTTGAACACTGAAGCTTTCTTT.

This clonotype is medium-sized. V usage is TRBV15 and J usage is TRBJ1-5, with D unresolved. From germline, CDR1 is LNHNV and CDR2 YYDKDF (reference sequence). V was shortened by 0 bases and J by 0 bases, with 6 bases between the two germline ends. This CDR3 region has 15 residues. The CDR3 region is CATSREVYSNQPQHF. In DNA, the CDR3 is TGTGCCACCAGCAGAGAAGTGTATAGCAATCAGCCCCAGCATTTT.

The sample holds many counts of this clonotype. The genes are TRBV6-1 and TRBJ2-3, with a weak D call TRBD1 (6 bases). This CDR3 has 16 residues. With 6 bases removed from V and 5 bases from J, the gap between germline ends came to 21 bases. Germline V gives CDR1 MNHNS, CDR2 SASEGT. CDR3 in DNA: TGTGCCAGCAGAAGGGGGAGAGCCGGGTCCCGAGATACGCAGTATTTT. This gives the protein CASRRGRAGSRDTQYF.

The sample holds a few counts of this clonotype. With only one base between it and a far larger clone, this is likely a read error. CDR3 residues: CASSLTQGSYEQYF. The CDR3 bases are TGTGCCAGCAGTTTAACCCAGGGATCTTACGAGCAGTACTTC. The gene calls are TRBV6-2 or TRBV6-3 and TRBJ2-7, with a tentative D call TRBD1 (5 bases). V shed 4 bases and J shed 4 bases, with 14 bases lying between them. This CDR3 spans 14 amino acids. The germline gives CDR1 MNHEY, CDR2 SVGEGT.

This clonotype was recorded at least ten times. J is TRBJ2-7 and V is TRBV18; weak D call: TRBD1 (6 bases). CDR1 is KGHSH and CDR2 is LQKENI in the germline V gene. V gave up 2 bases and J gave up 6 bases, with 17 bases separating them. The CDR3 contains 15 residues. The CDR3 protein is CASSPGRGGFAEQYF. CDR3 nucleotide sequence: TGTGCCAGCTCACCAGGCAGGGGTGGTTTCGCCGAGCAGTACTTC.

CDR3 amino acids: CASSYLRTNSMNTEAFF. In nucleotides, the CDR3 is TGTGCCAGCAGTTACCTCCGGACCAACTCCATGAACACTGAAGCTTTCTTT. The chain is built from TRBV6-7 and TRBJ1-1; no clear D. TRBV6-7 is recorded as an ORF, its role being uncertain. The CDR3 covers 17 residues. Trimming left V 2 bases short and J 0 bases short, with 16 bases between.

This clonotype was counted many times. This chain uses TRBV28 with TRBJ1-1; a possible D gene is TRBD1 (5 bases). Germline V gives CDR1 MDHEN, CDR2 SYDVKM. V lost 3 bases, J lost 2 bases, and 13 bases lay in between. The CDR3 is 15 amino acids. CDR3 sequence (DNA): TGTGCCAGCAGTTTCGGGAGGGGAGGAAACACTGAAGCTTTCTTT. It specifies CASSFGRGGNTEAFF.

By frequency in the sample, this clonotype is medium-sized. The DNA of the CDR3 is TGTGCCAGCAGTTACGGTAGGGGTGCACCCCTCCACTTT. Amino acids: CASSYGRGAPLHF. V gene TRBV6-5 combines with J gene TRBJ1-6, with D perhaps matching TRBD1 (5 bases). Germline-derived CDR1 and CDR2 are MNHEY and SVGAGI. Trimming took off 2 bases at V and 11 bases at J, with 10 bases between the two ends. CDR3 size: 13 residues.

On this clonotype itself: This sequence is one base from a far larger clone and is likely a read error. The rearrangement joins TRBV4-1 to TRBJ2-4; the match to TRBD2 covers 11 bases. The better agreement between TRBJ2-1 and the DNA end casts doubt on the J call. Germline loops: CDR1 MGHRA, CDR2 YSYEKL. The CDR3 is 15 residues long. The CDR3 sequence: CASSPLAGEKDDQFF. For the CDR3, the DNA is TGCGCCAGCAGCCCACTAGCGGGAGAGAAGGATGATCAGTTCTTC.

This clonotype was observed at least ten times. The chain couples TRBV5-1 to TRBJ2-7, with D possibly matching TRBD2 (6 bases). The CDR3 extends over 14 amino acids. V was clipped by 4 bases and J by 3 bases, with 14 bases between them. The germline V gene encodes CDR1 SGHRS and CDR2 YFSETQ. The CDR3 sequence is CASSIAGSFYEQYF. For the CDR3, the DNA is TGCGCCAGCAGCATCGCGGGGTCCTTCTACGAGCAGTACTTC.

The chain recombines TRBV11-2 with TRBJ2-2; tentative D call: TRBD1 (5 bases). Germline CDR1 SGHAT, CDR2 FQNNGV. This CDR3 is 17 amino acids long. V shed 6 bases and J shed 0 bases, with 17 bases lying between them. CDR3 loop: CASSLGQGCANTGELFF. The CDR3 region has the DNA TGTGCCAGCAGTCTGGGGCAGGGCTGTGCGAACACCGGGGAGCTGTTTTTT.

This clonotype occurred many times. The genes are TRBV20-1 and TRBJ2-4; 9 bases fit TRBD2. The germline gives CDR1 DFQATT, CDR2 SNEGSKA (reference sequence). The junction had 16 bases not matched to a gene; V was cut back by 7 bases and J by 3 bases. CDR3 size: 17 residues. CDR3 sequence: CSVEGRGSGGHKNIQYF. For the CDR3, the DNA is TGCAGTGTCGAAGGCAGGGGAAGCGGGGGGCACAAAAACATTCAGTACTTC.

Regarding this clonotype: The likely explanation is a read error, given a far larger clone one base away. The CDR3 loop is CASSYRRSSTDTQYF. In DNA form, the CDR3 reads TGTGCCAGCAGTTACCGCAGGTCTAGCACAGATACGCAGTATTTT. The chain carries TRBV6-9 and TRBJ2-3, with D unclear. Germline lookup yields CDR1 MNHGY and CDR2 SVAAGI. V lost 3 bases and J 0 bases, leaving 10 bases between the germline ends. This CDR3 has 15 residues.

This clonotype has ten or more counts. This sequence joins TRBV6-2 or TRBV6-3 and TRBJ2-5; unclear D gene. The CDR3 is made up of 15 amino acids. The V gene's germline CDR1 is MNHEY and CDR2 SVGEGT. Trimming removed 2 bases at V and 7 bases at J, with 17 bases between. CDR3 nucleotides: TGTGCCAGCAGTTACGGCGACGGTGGAAGGGCGACCCAGTACTTC. Translated, it gives CASSYGDGGRATQYF.